This TCR beta chain was profiled in a study of cytomegalovirus exposure and HLA in healthy donors. The length of the CDR3 is 16 residues. The germline V and J ends were trimmed by 1 base and 0 bases, with 10 bases remaining between them. The germline V gene has CDR1 SGHRS and CDR2 YFSETQ. The PCR made use of 60 Vbeta and 13 Jbeta primers. The protocol was immunoSEQ multiplex PCR, while the TCRdb copy is restricted to in-frame clones and leaves out a portion. This sample carries about 190,000 clones, over 60% of them seen once, and the ten largest clones take approximately 0.99%. General study results and limits: Rare TCR sequences predominated, though certain public TCRs were found in many donors.

This clone was seen more than once but under ten times. What it binds is not known. The sequence was obtained from a woman aged 40 to 50 in good health and CMV-seronegative. What was sequenced was PBMCs. The chain recombines TRBV5-1 with TRBJ2-2, with D unclear. The CDR3 nucleotides read TGCGCCAGCAGCTTGTACAGATCTACGAACACCGGGGAGCTGTTTTTT. It encodes CASSLYRSTNTGELFF.